The 15 T cell receptor beta chains below were found in one sample sequenced in a study of blood T cell repertoires in COVID-19. Sequencing was performed with immunoSEQ multiplex PCR; in TCRdb, only in-frame clones are kept and a portion is missing. This table has about 270,000 clones, 65% to 90% appearing once. The specimen sequenced was peripheral blood. The receptor source for this set is a woman aged 60 to 75 with active or convalescent COVID-19.

The chain employs TRBV7-8 and TRBJ2-3; 10 nucleotides agree with TRBD2. CDR3 size: 18 residues. The germline V gene encodes CDR1 SGHVS and CDR2 FQNEAQ. V lost 5 bases, J lost 4 bases, and 15 bases stayed unmatched. DNA for the CDR3: TGTGCCAGCAGCCCCCCTTGGGCCAGCGGGGGGGAGGCAGATACGCAGTATTTT. Its translation is CASSPPWASGGEADTQYF.

The chain uses TRBV7-9 and TRBJ2-4; TRBD1 matches 8 bases. The J segment lost 3 bases and the V segment lost 5 bases, leaving 6 bases of the junction unmatched. Germline CDR1 reads SEHNR; CDR2 reads FQNEAQ (reference sequence). This CDR3 spans 15 amino acids. The CDR3 sequence: CASSKTGGGKNIQYF. The CDR3 DNA reads as TGTGCCAGCAGCAAAACAGGGGGTGGCAAAAACATTCAGTACTTC. Full variable domain (remainder filled in from reference TRBV7-9 and TRBJ2-4): DTGVSQNPRHKITKRGQNVTFRCDPISEHNRLYWYRQTLGQGPEFLTYFQNEAQLEKSRLLSDRFSAERPKGSFSTLEIQRTEQGDSAMYLCASSKTGGGKNIQYFGAGTRLSVL.

The CDR3 loop reads CASNSLGGTDTQYF. CDR3 in DNA: TGTGCCAGCAATAGCCTGGGAGGAACAGATACGCAGTATTTT. The J gene is TRBJ2-3, the V gene TRBV7-8; perhaps TRBD2 as D (6 bases). The ends were cut back, 7 bases at V and 3 bases at J, with 14 bases in the middle. This CDR3 has 14 amino acids. CDR1 is SGHVS and CDR2 is FQNEAQ in the germline V gene.

V gene TRBV2 combines with J gene TRBJ2-3; a possible D gene is TRBD2 (6 bases). Germline lookup yields CDR1 SNHLY and CDR2 FYNNEI. Trimming took off 7 bases at V and 0 bases at J, with 8 bases between the two ends. The CDR3 extends over 13 amino acids. The CDR3 protein is CASTAGSTDTQYF. The CDR3 nucleotides read TGTGCCAGCACCGCGGGGAGCACAGATACGCAGTATTTT.

The gene calls are TRBV7-2 and TRBJ2-3; TRBD2 aligns across 12 bases. This CDR3 is 16 amino acids long. Per the germline V gene, CDR1 is SGHTA and CDR2 is FQGNSA. The junction had 8 bases not matched to a gene; V was cut back by 4 bases and J by 6 bases. The CDR3, as DNA: TGTGCCAGCAGCTCCCTAGCGGGGGGGCCCGGGGATACGCAGTATTTT. Residues: CASSSLAGGPGDTQYF.

V and J are TRBV9 and TRBJ1-1; D remains ambiguous. Per germline, CDR1 SGDLS and CDR2 YYNGEE. CDR3 length: 14 amino acids. Trimming stripped 2 bases from V and 1 base from J, with 9 bases between. In DNA form, the CDR3 reads TGTGCCAGCAGCGTGTCGCTATCGAACACTGAAGCTTTCTTT. It translates to CASSVSLSNTEAFF.

This clone was seen more than once but under ten times. The V gene is TRBV5-1, the J gene TRBJ1-2; 7 bases align to TRBD1. Germline V gene lookup returns CDR1 SGHRS and CDR2 YFSETQ. Trimming at V came to 3 bases and at J to 6 bases, leaving 17 bases not matched to a gene. The CDR3 runs to 17 residues. In nucleotides, the CDR3 is TGCGCCAGCAGCTCCGGACAGGTGGTCGTATCTATGGATGGCTACACCTTC. It yields the protein CASSSGQVVVSMDGYTF.

This clone was observed a few times. CDR3 residues: CASSETGRNQPQHF. CDR3 in DNA: TGTGCCAGCAGTGAGACAGGACGCAATCAGCCCCAGCATTTT. V gene TRBV6-1 combines with J gene TRBJ1-5, with D possibly TRBD1 on 6 matching bases. Per germline, CDR1 MNHNS and CDR2 SASEGT. This CDR3 spans 14 amino acids. The germline V and J ends were trimmed by 3 bases and 2 bases, with 8 bases remaining between them.

This rearrangement joins TRBV18 to TRBJ1-5; 7 nucleotides match TRBD1. With V trimmed by 8 bases and J by 0 bases, 10 bases remained unmatched. Germline loops: CDR1 KGHSH, CDR2 LQKENI. The CDR3 sequence is 16 residues long. The CDR3 here is CASTLGGQNSNQPQHF. The CDR3, as DNA: TGTGCCAGCACATTGGGGGGACAGAATAGCAATCAGCCCCAGCATTTT. Variable domain in full (rest from reference TRBV18 and TRBJ1-5): NAGVMQNPRHLVRRRGQEARLRCSPMKGHSHVYWYRQLPEEGLKFMVYLQKENIIDESGMPKERFSAEFPKEGPSILRIQQVVRGDSAAYFCASTLGGQNSNQPQHFGDGTRLSIL.

This chain connects TRBV11-2 to TRBJ1-2, with a tentative D call TRBD1 (6 bases). The V and J ends lost 8 bases and 2 bases respectively, with 21 bases between them. The CDR3 loop spans 16 amino acids. Germline CDR1 SGHAT, CDR2 FQNNGV. CDR3 protein: CASLGNKMTGNYGYTF. CDR3 sequence (DNA): TGTGCCAGCCTAGGGAATAAGATGACAGGAAACTATGGCTACACCTTC.

CDR3 in amino acids: CASSWGAGANTGELFF. The CDR3 coding sequence is TGCGCCAGCAGCTGGGGAGCGGGGGCGAACACCGGGGAGCTGTTTTTT. The chain combines TRBV5-1 with TRBJ2-2; 8 bases align to TRBD2. Germline-derived CDR1 and CDR2 are SGHRS and YFSETQ. V was pared by 3 bases and J by 0 bases, with 4 bases of the junction left unmatched. This CDR3 has 16 amino acids.

The chain employs TRBV20-1 and TRBJ2-3; 7 bases align to TRBD1. The V gene end was trimmed by 3 bases and the J gene end by 1 base; junction bases not matched to a gene: 1. Germline CDR1 reads DFQATT; CDR2 reads SNEGSKA (reference sequence). CDR3 length: 13 residues. Here the CDR3 DNA reads TGCAGTGCTAGTGGACAGGGCACAGATACGCAGTATTTT. Encoded protein: CSASGQGTDTQYF.

This chain joins TRBV6-5 and TRBJ1-2; D is ambiguous. Trimming cost V 2 bases and J 6 bases, with 13 bases left between them. CDR1 is MNHEY, CDR2 SVGAGI, per germline. The CDR3 contains 14 residues. This CDR3 is CASSYAGPVDGYTF. In DNA form, the CDR3 reads TGTGCCAGCAGTTACGCGGGCCCGGTGGATGGCTACACCTTC.

The rearrangement uses TRBV7-8 and TRBJ1-5; a possible D gene is TRBD1 (5 bases). In germline, CDR1 is SGHVS, CDR2 FQNEAQ. The CDR3 runs to 16 residues. V was shortened by 5 bases and J by 3 bases, with 17 bases between the two germline ends. This chain's CDR3 is CASSLWDRENNQPQHF. The CDR3 nucleotides read TGTGCCAGCAGCCTCTGGGACCGGGAGAACAATCAGCCCCAGCATTTT. Supplemented by reference TRBV7-8 and TRBJ1-5, the full variable domain reads GAGVSQSPRYKVAKRGQDVALRCDPISGHVSLFWYQQALGQGPEFLTYFQNEAQLDKSGLPSDRFFAERPEGSVSTLKIQRTQQEDSAVYLCASSLWDRENNQPQHFGDGTRLSIL.

The chain combines TRBV3-1 (or the pseudogene TRBV3-2) with TRBJ1-2; 7 bases agree with TRBD1. CDR3 size: 17 residues. V trimming: 1 base; J trimming: 4 bases; junction bases outside the gene matches: 12. Germline values: CDR1 LGHDT, CDR2 YNNKEL (reference sequence). CDR3 nucleotide sequence: TGTGCCAGCAGCCAAGTAAACCGGGGACAGCCGGGCTATGGCTACACCTTC. This gives the protein CASSQVNRGQPGYGYTF.